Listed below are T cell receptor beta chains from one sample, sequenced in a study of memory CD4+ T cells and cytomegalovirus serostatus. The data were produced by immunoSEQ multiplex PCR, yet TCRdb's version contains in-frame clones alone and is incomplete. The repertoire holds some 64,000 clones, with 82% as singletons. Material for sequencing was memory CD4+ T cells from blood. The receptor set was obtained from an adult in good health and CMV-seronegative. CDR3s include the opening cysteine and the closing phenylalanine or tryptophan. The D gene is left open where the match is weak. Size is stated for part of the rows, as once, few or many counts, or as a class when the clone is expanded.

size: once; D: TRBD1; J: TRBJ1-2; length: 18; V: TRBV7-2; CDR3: CASSSYPPPGQGRDGYTF; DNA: TGTGCCAGCAGCTCCTACCCCCCTCCGGGACAGGGGAGGGATGGCTACACCTTC
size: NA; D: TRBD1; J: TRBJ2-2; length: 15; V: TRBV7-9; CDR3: CASSRGQGPTGELFF; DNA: TGTGCCAGCAGCCGCGGACAGGGACCCACCGGGGAGCTGTTTTTT
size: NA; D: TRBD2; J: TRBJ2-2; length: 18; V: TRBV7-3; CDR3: CASSLTGLAGGRTGELFF; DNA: TGTGCCAGCAGCTTAACAGGACTAGCGGGAGGGAGAACCGGGGAGCTGTTTTTT
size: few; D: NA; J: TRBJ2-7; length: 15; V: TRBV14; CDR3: CASSLLSRRGGEQYF; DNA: TGTGCCAGCAGCCTCCTCTCCCGGCGTGGGGGAGAGCAGTACTTC
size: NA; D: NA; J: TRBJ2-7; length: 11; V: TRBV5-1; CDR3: CASRSNYEQYF; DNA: TGCGCCAGCAGGTCCAACTACGAGCAGTACTTC
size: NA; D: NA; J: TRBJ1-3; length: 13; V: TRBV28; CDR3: CASKGFSGNTIYF; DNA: TGTGCCAGCAAGGGGTTTTCTGGAAACACCATATATTTT
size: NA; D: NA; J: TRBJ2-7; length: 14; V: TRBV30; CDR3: CAWSMWGGRYEQYF; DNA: TGTGCCTGGAGTATGTGGGGAGGTCGGTACGAGCAGTACTTC
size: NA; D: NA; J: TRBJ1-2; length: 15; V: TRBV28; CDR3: CASSNSGGNWRGYTF; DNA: TGTGCCAGCTCCAATTCTGGGGGGAACTGGCGTGGCTACACCTTC
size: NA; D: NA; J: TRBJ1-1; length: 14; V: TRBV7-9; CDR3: CASSSRGLNTEAFF; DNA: TGTGCCAGCAGCTCCAGGGGCCTGAACACTGAAGCTTTCTTT
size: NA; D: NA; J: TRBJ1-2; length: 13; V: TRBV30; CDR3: CAWSVAVNYGYTF; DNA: TGTGCCTGGAGTGTGGCGGTAAACTATGGCTACACCTTC
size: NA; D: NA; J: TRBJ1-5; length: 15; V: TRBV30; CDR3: CAWSVGALGYQPQHF; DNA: TGTGCCTGGAGTGTGGGAGCTCTGGGGTATCAGCCCCAGCATTTT
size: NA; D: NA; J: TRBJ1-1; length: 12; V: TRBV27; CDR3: CASSLTGTEAFF; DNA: TGTGCCAGCAGCCTCACGGGGACTGAAGCTTTCTTT
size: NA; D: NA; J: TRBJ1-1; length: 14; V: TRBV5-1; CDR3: CASSLTQQGLLAFF; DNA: TGCGCCAGCAGCTTGACACAACAGGGTTTGTTAGCTTTCTTT
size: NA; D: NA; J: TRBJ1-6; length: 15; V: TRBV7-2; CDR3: CASSLGGGDNSPLHF; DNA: TGTGCCAGCAGCTTAGGGGGGGGCGATAATTCACCCCTCCACTTT
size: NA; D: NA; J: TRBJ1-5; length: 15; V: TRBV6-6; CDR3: CASSYSSQGGQPQHF; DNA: TGTGCCAGCAGTTACTCGTCCCAGGGTGGACAGCCCCAGCATTTT
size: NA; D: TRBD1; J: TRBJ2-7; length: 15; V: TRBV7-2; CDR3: CASSPRGPGLYEQYF; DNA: TGTGCCAGCAGCCCCAGGGGGCCGGGCCTCTACGAGCAGTACTTC
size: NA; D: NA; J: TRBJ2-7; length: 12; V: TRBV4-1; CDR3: CASQSSEGEQYF; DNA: TGCGCCAGTCAGTCCTCTGAAGGCGAGCAGTACTTC
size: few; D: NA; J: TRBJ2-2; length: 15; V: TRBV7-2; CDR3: CASSLGGGHTGELFF; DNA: TGTGCCAGCAGCTTGGGTGGGGGGCACACCGGGGAGCTGTTTTTT
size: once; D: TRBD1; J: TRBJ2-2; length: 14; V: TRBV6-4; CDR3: CASSGTGDTGELFF; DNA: TGTGCCAGCAGTGGGACAGGGGACACCGGGGAGCTGTTTTTT
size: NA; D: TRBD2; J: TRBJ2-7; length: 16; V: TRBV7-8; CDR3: CASTQVSGRGLHEQYF; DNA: TGTGCCAGCACCCAAGTGTCCGGGAGGGGACTTCATGAGCAGTACTTC
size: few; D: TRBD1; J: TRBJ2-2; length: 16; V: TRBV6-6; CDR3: CASSSYRDRNTGELFF; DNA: TGTGCCAGCAGTTCATACCGGGACAGGAACACCGGGGAGCTGTTTTTT
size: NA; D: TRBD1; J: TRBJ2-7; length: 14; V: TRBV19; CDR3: CASSIQQGSYEQYF; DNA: TGTGCCAGTAGTATCCAACAGGGGTCCTACGAGCAGTACTTC
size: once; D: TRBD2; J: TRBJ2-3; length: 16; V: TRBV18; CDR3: CASSPRLAGGSDTQYF; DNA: TGTGCCAGCTCACCACGACTAGCGGGGGGTTCGGATACGCAGTATTTT
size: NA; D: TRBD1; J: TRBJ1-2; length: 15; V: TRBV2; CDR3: CASSLSGTATYGYTF; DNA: TGTGCCAGCAGTCTGTCCGGGACAGCGACCTATGGCTACACCTTC
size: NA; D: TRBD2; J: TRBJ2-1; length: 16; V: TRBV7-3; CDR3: CASSPGGTSRFDEQFF; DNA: TGTGCCAGCAGCCCGGGCGGGACTAGCCGCTTTGATGAGCAGTTCTTC
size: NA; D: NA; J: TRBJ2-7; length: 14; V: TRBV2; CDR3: CASSPGRSSYEQYF; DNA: TGTGCCAGCAGCCCTGGGCGGAGCTCCTACGAGCAGTACTTC
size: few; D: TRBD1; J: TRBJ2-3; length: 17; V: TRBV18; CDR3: CASSRTDRGRSTDTQYF; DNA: TGTGCCAGCTCACGTACTGACAGGGGTCGGAGCACAGATACGCAGTATTTT
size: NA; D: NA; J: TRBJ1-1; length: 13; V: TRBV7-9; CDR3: CASSEQGNTEAFF; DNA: TGTGCCAGCAGCGAGCAGGGGAACACTGAAGCTTTCTTT
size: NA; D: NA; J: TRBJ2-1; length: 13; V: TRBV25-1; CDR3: CASSGAGLNEQFF; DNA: TGTGCCAGCAGTGGGGCAGGGTTAAATGAGCAGTTCTTC
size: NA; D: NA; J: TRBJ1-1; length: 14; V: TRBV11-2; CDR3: CASSHPGRGTEAFF; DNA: TGTGCCAGCAGCCACCCGGGACGGGGCACTGAAGCTTTCTTT
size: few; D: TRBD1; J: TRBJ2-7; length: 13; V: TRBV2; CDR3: CASSGDRGREQYF; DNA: TGTGCCAGCAGTGGAGACAGGGGGCGGGAGCAGTACTTC
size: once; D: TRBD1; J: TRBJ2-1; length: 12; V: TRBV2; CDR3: CASSATGDEQFF; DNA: TGTGCCAGCAGTGCGACAGGGGATGAGCAGTTCTTC
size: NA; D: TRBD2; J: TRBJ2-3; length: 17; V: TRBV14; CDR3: CASSQDLPGLADDTQYF; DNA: TGTGCCAGCAGCCAAGATCTCCCGGGACTAGCAGACGATACGCAGTATTTT